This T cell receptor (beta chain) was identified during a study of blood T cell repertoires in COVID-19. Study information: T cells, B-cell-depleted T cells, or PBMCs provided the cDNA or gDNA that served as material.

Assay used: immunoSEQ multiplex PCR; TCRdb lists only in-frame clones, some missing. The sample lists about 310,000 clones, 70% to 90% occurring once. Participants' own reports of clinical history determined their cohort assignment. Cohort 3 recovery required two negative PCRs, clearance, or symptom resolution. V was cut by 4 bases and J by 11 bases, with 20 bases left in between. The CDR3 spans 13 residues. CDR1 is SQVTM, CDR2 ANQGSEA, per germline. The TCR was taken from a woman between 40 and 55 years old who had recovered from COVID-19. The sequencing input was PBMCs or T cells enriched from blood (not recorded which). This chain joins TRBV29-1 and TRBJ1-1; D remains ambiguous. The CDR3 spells CSVVEGFYGNAFF. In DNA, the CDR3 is TGCAGCGTTGTTGAGGGTTTTTACGGGAACGCTTTCTTT.